The 3 T cell receptor beta chains given below trace back to one sample, sequenced in a study of CXCR3-negative and CXCR3-positive naive CD8 T cells. The TRB cDNA libraries were prepared by 5' RACE with UMI labels. TCRdb re-analyzed the 5' RACE reads; it lists each CDR3 protein once, without DNA. In total, the table holds 150,000 or so distinct CDR3 sequences. Sequencing was done on a sample of naive CXCR3- CD8+ T cells from blood. As to subset: CD45RO-CCR7+CD27+CD95- naive CD8+ T cells lacking CXCR3 (TNR3-). Every receptor here comes from a human donor in good health. Some clones in this sample may be carry-over from other donors' samples.

The rearrangement uses TRBV20-1 and TRBJ2-7; TCRdb outputs TRBD2, but without DNA this stays unchecked. This CDR3 region has 14 residues. The V gene's germline CDR1 is DFQATT and CDR2 SNEGSKA (reference sequence). Here the CDR3 reads CSAMGLAGEYEQYF.

The chain has TRBV20-1 and TRBJ2-7; TCRdb lists TRBD1, though no DNA is available to test this call. CDR3 length equals 15 residues. Germline V gene data show CDR1 as DFQATT and CDR2 as SNEGSKA (reference sequence). CDR3 protein: CSADEPGQGTYEQYF.

The gene calls are TRBV12-3 or TRBV12-4 and TRBJ1-1; TCRdb outputs TRBD1, but without DNA this stays unchecked. The CDR3 length is 14 residues. CDR3 sequence: CASSLPGAGVEAFF.